Below are 24 T cell receptor beta chains sequenced from a single sample in a study of T cells in Graves' hyperthyroidism and ophthalmopathy. Researchers amplified the TCR beta CDR3 regions from RNA transcripts. In the first-round RT-PCR of the TCR CDR3, the HTBI primer set was used. One entry per CDR3 protein results from TCRdb running MiXCR on the multiplex PCR reads. The sample has 400,000 to 600,000 distinct CDR3 sequences; more than 20% are singletons. The sequencing input was blood. These TCRs come from a man aged 18 to 29 with Graves' hyperthyroidism.

The chain joins TRBV30 to TRBJ2-3; D uncertain. V lost 1 base and J lost 5, with 19 bases in between. Germline CDR1 GTSNPN, CDR2 SVGIG (reference sequence). The CDR3 totals 16 residues. The CDR3 DNA reads as TGTGCCTGGAGTGGCCCTCTACTAAACCTCGGAGATACGCAGTATTTT. As protein: CAWSGPLLNLGDTQYF. The whole variable domain, filled in from reference TRBV30 and TRBJ2-3, reads SQTIHQWPATLVQPVGSPLSLECTVEGTSNPNLYWYRQAAGRGLQLLFYSVGIGQISSEVPQNLSASRPQDRQFILSSKKLLLSDSGFYLCAWSGPLLNLGDTQYFGPGTRLTVL.

V and J are TRBV18 and TRBJ1-5; D gene uncertain. The V gene lost 3 bases and the J gene lost 7 bases, with 13 bases spanning the gap. The CDR3 is made up of 14 amino acids. In germline, CDR1 is KGHSH, CDR2 LQKENI. CDR3 residues: CASSPGGRQQPQHF. The CDR3 nucleotides read TGTGCCAGCTCACCCGGAGGGCGCCAGCAGCCCCAGCATTTT.

In its sample, this clonotype was seen a few times. This may come from a read error, since a much larger clone is one base off. The chain joins TRBV19 to TRBJ1-5; unclear D gene. Germline V CDR1 and CDR2: LNHDA, SQIVND (reference sequence). This CDR3 region has 12 residues. The CDR3 loop reads CTSSMANQPQHF. DNA of the CDR3: TGTACCAGTAGTATGGCTAATCAGCCCCAGCATTTT.

This sequence joins TRBV6-5 and TRBJ1-5; D gene uncertain. The CDR3 spans 14 residues. CDR1 is MNHEY and CDR2 is SVGAGI in the germline V gene. V shed 2 bases and J shed 4 bases, with 9 bases lying between them. The CDR3 is CASSYGVWNQPQHF. DNA for the CDR3: TGTGCCAGCAGTTACGGGGTTTGGAATCAGCCCCAGCATTTT.

This clonotype was counted many times. The V gene is TRBV28, the J gene TRBJ1-2; perhaps TRBD1 as D (5 bases). This CDR3 has 13 residues. Trimming left V 5 bases short and J 4 bases short, with 11 bases between. Germline CDR1 MDHEN, CDR2 SYDVKM. The CDR3 here is CASSPRQTYGYTF. CDR3 bases: TGTGCCAGCAGTCCCCGACAGACCTATGGCTACACCTTC.

This clonotype was detected many times. This rearrangement joins TRBV28 to TRBJ1-2, with a tentative D call TRBD1 (5 bases). Per the germline V gene, CDR1 is MDHEN and CDR2 is SYDVKM. Trimming pared 6 bases from V and 7 bases from J, leaving 15 bases between. The CDR3 covers 13 residues. The CDR3 loop reads CASSPGPRVGYTF. The CDR3 DNA is TGTGCCAGCAGCCCCGGTCCCAGGGTTGGCTACACCTTC.

The rearrangement links TRBV12-3 or TRBV12-4 to TRBJ1-1; a possible D gene is TRBD1 (6 bases). CDR3 length equals 11 residues. V lost 6 bases and J lost 5, with 7 bases in between. The CDR3 nucleotides read TGTGCCAGCAGGGACAGAACTGAAGCTTTCTTT. Translation: CASRDRTEAFF.

Only a few counts were recorded for this clonotype. The chain recombines TRBV3-1 with TRBJ2-4, with D uncertain. Germline V lookup: CDR1 LGHDT, CDR2 YNNKEL (reference sequence). The CDR3 consists of 14 residues. V lost 1 base, J lost 7 bases, and 11 bases lay in between. The CDR3 spells CASSQVNGRNIQYF. The CDR3 DNA reads TGTGCCAGCAGCCAAGTTAACGGCAGGAACATTCAGTACTTC.

This clonotype was counted ten times or more. This chain connects TRBV30 to TRBJ1-1; D is unclear. V dropped 2 bases and J dropped 1 base, with 8 bases sitting between them. CDR3 length: 13 amino acids. Germline CDR1 and CDR2: GTSNPN and SVGIG (reference sequence). CDR3 in DNA: TGTGCCTGGAGTCGGGAGGCGAACACTGAAGCTTTCTTT. Translated, it gives CAWSREANTEAFF.

Many counts were recorded for this clonotype. This chain connects TRBV12-3 or TRBV12-4 to TRBJ1-1, with D perhaps TRBD1 (5 bases). This CDR3 has 15 residues. Trimming removed 6 bases from V and 2 bases from J, with 16 bases in between. The CDR3 region has the DNA TGTGCCAGCAGCAACTCCTGGGACCAAAACACTGAAGCTTTCTTT. Protein product: CASSNSWDQNTEAFF.

Many counts were recorded for this clonotype. This chain uses TRBV6-2 or TRBV6-3 with TRBJ2-7; no reliable D call. Trimming left V 8 bases short and J 6 bases short, with 17 bases between. The CDR3 loop spans 13 amino acids. Per germline, CDR1 MNHEY and CDR2 SVGEGT. The CDR3 is CASGDTSSGEQYF. The CDR3, as DNA: TGTGCCAGCGGAGACACCAGCTCAGGCGAGCAGTACTTC.

This clonotype has a count of ten or more. The chain couples TRBV5-1 to TRBJ1-2; D ambiguous. Germline V gene data show CDR1 as SGHRS and CDR2 as YFSETQ. V lost 3 bases, J lost 0 bases, and 12 bases lay in between. The CDR3 runs 15 residues. This CDR3 is CASSSPGSANYGYTF. The CDR3 DNA reads as TGCGCCAGCAGCTCCCCAGGCTCTGCTAACTATGGCTACACCTTC.

This clonotype has at least ten counts. The gene calls are TRBV15 and TRBJ1-1; 8 nucleotides line up with TRBD1. The CDR3 runs to 15 residues. The ends lost 1 base at V and 4 bases at J; junction bases unmatched: 5. Germline V lookup: CDR1 LNHNV, CDR2 YYDKDF (reference sequence). The CDR3 DNA is TGTGCCACCAGCAGAGCCACAGGGGGTATCACTGAAGCTTTCTTT. The encoded protein is CATSRATGGITEAFF.

Comments on this clonotype: Its ends do not fully match the called genes, so a read error is possible. V is TRBV6-1 and J is TRBJ2-5; 7 nucleotides match TRBD1. CDR1 MNHNS and CDR2 SASEGT come from the germline V gene. The CDR3 consists of 13 residues. This CDR3 reads CASQGQPQATQYF. The CDR3 DNA is TGTGCCAGCCAGGGACAGCCCCAAGCGACCCAGTACTTC.

Ten or more counts support this clonotype. This chain links TRBV7-8 with TRBJ1-2, with a weak D call TRBD1 (5 bases). This CDR3 contains 15 residues. Trimming took off 4 bases at V and 4 bases at J, with 16 bases between the two ends. CDR1 is SGHVS and CDR2 is FQNEAQ in the germline V gene. CDR3 DNA sequence: TGTGCCAGCAGCTCCCGTCGGGGGGGATTCTATGGCTACACCTTC. This sequence encodes CASSSRRGGFYGYTF.

The chain is built from TRBV30 and TRBJ2-7; D possibly corresponds to TRBD1 (7 bases). This CDR3 has 11 residues. The germline CDR1 and CDR2 sequences are GTSNPN and SVGIG (reference sequence). Deletions cut 7 bases from V and 6 bases from J, with 13 bases between. CDR3 sequence: CALEQGGEQYF. CDR3 DNA sequence: TGTGCCTTAGAGCAGGGGGGCGAGCAGTACTTC. The variable domain in full, with the rest retrieved from reference TRBV30 and TRBJ2-7, is SQTIHQWPATLVQPVGSPLSLECTVEGTSNPNLYWYRQAAGRGLQLLFYSVGIGQISSEVPQNLSASRPQDRQFILSSKKLLLSDSGFYLCALEQGGEQYFGPGTRLTVT.

This clonotype was seen repeatedly, ten times or more. The chain recombines TRBV6-5 with TRBJ1-1, with 9 bases fitting TRBD1. Germline CDR1 reads MNHEY; CDR2 reads SVGAGI. Unmatched junction bases numbered 9, after V lost 0 bases and J lost 7 bases. This CDR3 comprises 16 residues. The CDR3 coding sequence is TGTGCCAGCAGTTACTCCCCCGGGACAGGGTTAAATGAAGCTTTCTTT. Amino acid sequence: CASSYSPGTGLNEAFF.

This clonotype was counted ten times or more. The rearrangement links TRBV12-3 or TRBV12-4 to TRBJ1-5; no definite D call. Trimming pared 7 bases from V and 3 bases from J, leaving 10 bases between. The CDR3 contains 13 residues. This CDR3 is CASNLGFNQPQHF. As DNA, the CDR3 is TGTGCCAGCAATTTGGGGTTCAATCAGCCCCAGCATTTT.

The table lists this clonotype with many counts. J is TRBJ1-1 and V is TRBV7-8, with D perhaps matching TRBD1 (6 bases). The V and J ends lost 5 bases and 0 bases respectively, with 10 bases between them. The V gene's germline CDR1 is SGHVS and CDR2 FQNEAQ. The CDR3 consists of 14 residues. CDR3: CASSADSLNTEAFF. As DNA, the CDR3 is TGTGCCAGCAGCGCGGACAGCTTGAACACTGAAGCTTTCTTT.

This clonotype was detected many times. The chain joins TRBV7-9 to TRBJ1-2; D uncertain. V lost 5 bases, J lost 6 bases, and 16 bases lay in between. The CDR3 consists of 14 residues. The V gene's germline CDR1 is SEHNR and CDR2 FQNEAQ (reference sequence). CDR3: CASSHTERIHGYTF. CDR3 DNA sequence: TGTGCCAGCAGCCACACGGAGAGAATACATGGCTACACCTTC.

The chain combines TRBV9 with TRBJ1-1; 9 bases fit TRBD1. CDR1 is SGDLS and CDR2 is YYNGEE in the germline V gene. J was trimmed by 5 bases and V by 3 bases; bases with no gene match: 5. This CDR3 spans 14 amino acids. CDR3 DNA sequence: TGTGCCAGCAGCGCCCAGACAGGGGGTACTGAAGCTTTCTTT. This gives the protein CASSAQTGGTEAFF.

V usage is TRBV12-3 or TRBV12-4 and J usage is TRBJ1-1; D is undetermined. V lost 5 bases, J lost 3 bases, and 19 bases lay in between. The CDR3 contains 16 residues. The CDR3 loop is CASSLRLVEGDTEAFF. In DNA, the CDR3 is TGTGCCAGCAGTCTCCGACTAGTCGAGGGAGACACTGAAGCTTTCTTT.

This clonotype occurred many times. The chain recombines TRBV5-1 with TRBJ1-1; D unclear. CDR3 length equals 14 residues. The V gene lost 2 bases and the J gene lost 4 bases, with 12 bases spanning the gap. Germline CDR1 SGHRS, CDR2 YFSETQ. The CDR3 bases are TGCGCCAGCAGCTTAGATCTAGGCGCCACTGAAGCTTTCTTT. It is translated as CASSLDLGATEAFF.

The chain couples TRBV29-1 to TRBJ1-2; no clear D. This CDR3 has 10 amino acids. V shed 4 bases and J shed 8 bases, with 8 bases lying between them. CDR1 is SQVTM and CDR2 is ANQGSEA in the germline V gene. CDR3 nucleotides: TGCAGCGTTGTAATTGGCGGCTACACCTTC. Translated, it gives CSVVIGGYTF.